This T cell receptor (beta chain) came from a study of T cells in Graves' hyperthyroidism and ophthalmopathy. Absent ophthalmopathy progression within 18 months defined stable Graves' hyperthyroidism. What was amplified from RNA transcripts were TCR beta CDR3 regions. TCR CDR3 underwent first-round RT-PCR with the HTBI primer set. TCRdb recomputed calls from the multiplex PCR reads with MiXCR, one row per CDR3 protein. Among some 800,000 distinct CDR3 sequences listed, over 35% were seen once. In its sample, this clonotype was seen many times. This CDR3 spans 16 amino acids. CDR1 is KGHDR, CDR2 SFDVKD, per germline. The junction had 7 bases not matched to a gene; V was cut back by 3 bases and J by 5 bases.

The chain links TRBV24-1 to TRBJ1-5; 9 bases align to TRBD1. The sequence was obtained from a man younger than 35 with Graves' hyperthyroidism. The sample taken for sequencing was blood. CDR3 sequence (DNA): TGTGCCACCAGTGATACCCGGGACAGGGAGTATCAGCCCCAGCATTTT. It encodes CATSDTRDREYQPQHF.